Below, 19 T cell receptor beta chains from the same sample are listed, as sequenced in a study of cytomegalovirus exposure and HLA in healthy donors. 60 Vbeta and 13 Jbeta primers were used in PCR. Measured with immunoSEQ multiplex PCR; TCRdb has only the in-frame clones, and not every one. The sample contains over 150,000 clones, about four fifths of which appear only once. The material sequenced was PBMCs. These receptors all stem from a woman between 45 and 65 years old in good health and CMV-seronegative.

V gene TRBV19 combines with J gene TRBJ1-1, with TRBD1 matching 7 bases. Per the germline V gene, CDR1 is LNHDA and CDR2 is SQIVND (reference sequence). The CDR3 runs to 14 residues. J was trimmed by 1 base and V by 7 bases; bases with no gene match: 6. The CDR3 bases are TGTGCCAGTACCAAAAGGGACAGGAACACTGAAGCTTTCTTT. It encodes CASTKRDRNTEAFF. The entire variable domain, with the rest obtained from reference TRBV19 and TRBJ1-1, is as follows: DGGITQSPKYLFRKEGQNVTLSCEQNLNHDAMYWYRQDPGQGLRLIYYSQIVNDFQKGDIAEGYSVSREKKESFPLTVTSAQKNPTAFYLCASTKRDRNTEAFFGQGTRLTVV.

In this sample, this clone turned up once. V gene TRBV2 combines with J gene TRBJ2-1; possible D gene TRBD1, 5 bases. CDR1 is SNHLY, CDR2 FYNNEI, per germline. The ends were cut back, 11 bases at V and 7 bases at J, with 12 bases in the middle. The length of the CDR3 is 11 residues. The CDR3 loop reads CAARRANEQFF. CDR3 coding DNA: TGTGCCGCCCGCAGGGCGAATGAGCAGTTCTTC.

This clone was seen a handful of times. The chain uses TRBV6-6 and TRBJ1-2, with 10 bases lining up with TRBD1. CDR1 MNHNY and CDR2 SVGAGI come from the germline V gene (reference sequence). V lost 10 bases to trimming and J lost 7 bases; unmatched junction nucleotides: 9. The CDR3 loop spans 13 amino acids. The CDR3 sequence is CATEDRGQRGYTF. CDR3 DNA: TGTGCCACTGAAGACAGGGGGCAGCGTGGCTACACCTTC.

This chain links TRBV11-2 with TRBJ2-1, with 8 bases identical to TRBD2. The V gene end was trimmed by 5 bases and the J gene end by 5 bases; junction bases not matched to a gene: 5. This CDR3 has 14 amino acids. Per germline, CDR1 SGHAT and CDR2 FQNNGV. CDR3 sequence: CASSPGGLNNEQFF. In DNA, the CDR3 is TGTGCCAGCAGCCCGGGGGGGTTAAACAATGAGCAGTTCTTC.

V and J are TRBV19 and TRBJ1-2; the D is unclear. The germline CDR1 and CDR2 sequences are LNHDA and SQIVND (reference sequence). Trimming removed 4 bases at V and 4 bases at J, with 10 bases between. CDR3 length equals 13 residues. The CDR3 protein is CASSKRESYGYTF. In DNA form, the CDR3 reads TGTGCCAGTAGTAAGAGGGAGAGCTATGGCTACACCTTC.

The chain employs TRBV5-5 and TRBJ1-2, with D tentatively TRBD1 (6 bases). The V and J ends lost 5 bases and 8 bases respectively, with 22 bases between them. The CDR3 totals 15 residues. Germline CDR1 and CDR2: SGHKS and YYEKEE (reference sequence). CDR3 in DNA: TGTGCCAGCAGAAACGAGGGGGGGGCGAAAGGAGGCTACACCTTC. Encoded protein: CASRNEGGAKGGYTF.

CDR3 DNA: TGCGCCAGCAGCCAAGATCGAGGAGGGAGGTATGGCGAGCAGTACTTC. Translation gives CASSQDRGGRYGEQYF. The chain employs TRBV4-3 and TRBJ2-7; D might be TRBD2 (6 bases). V shed 0 bases and J shed 6 bases, with 18 bases lying between them. The CDR3 runs to 16 residues. Germline V CDR1 and CDR2: LGHNA, YSLEER.

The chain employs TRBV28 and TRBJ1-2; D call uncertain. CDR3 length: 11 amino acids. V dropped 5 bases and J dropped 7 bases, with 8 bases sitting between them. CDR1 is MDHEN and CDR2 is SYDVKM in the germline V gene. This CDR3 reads CASSGRRGYTF. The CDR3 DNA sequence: TGTGCCAGCAGTGGGCGACGTGGCTACACCTTC.

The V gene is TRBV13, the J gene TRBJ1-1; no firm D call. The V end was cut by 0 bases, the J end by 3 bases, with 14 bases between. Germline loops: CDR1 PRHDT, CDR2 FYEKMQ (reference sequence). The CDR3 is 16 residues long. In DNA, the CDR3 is TGTGCCAGCAGCTTAGGCCGCGGTTGGGTCGACACTGAAGCTTTCTTT. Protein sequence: CASSLGRGWVDTEAFF.

The CDR3 loop reads CASSFRGQRGEKLFF. The CDR3 region has the DNA TGTGCCAGCAGCTTCCGAGGGCAAAGAGGAGAAAAACTGTTTTTT. This chain joins TRBV5-6 and TRBJ1-4, with D uncertain. V was cut by 2 bases and J by 8 bases, with 16 bases left in between. Looked up from germline, CDR1 is SGHDT and CDR2 is YYEEEE. CDR3 size: 15 residues.

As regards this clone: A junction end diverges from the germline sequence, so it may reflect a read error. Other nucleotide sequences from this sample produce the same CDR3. The CDR3 bases are TGCGCCAGCATCCACACGGGACAGGGGACCTATGGCTACACCTTC. The encoded protein is CASIHTGQGTYGYTF. J is TRBJ1-2 and V is TRBV6-6, with TRBD1 matching over 10 bases. Germline CDR1 and CDR2: MNHNY and SVGAGI (reference sequence). The CDR3 is made up of 15 amino acids.

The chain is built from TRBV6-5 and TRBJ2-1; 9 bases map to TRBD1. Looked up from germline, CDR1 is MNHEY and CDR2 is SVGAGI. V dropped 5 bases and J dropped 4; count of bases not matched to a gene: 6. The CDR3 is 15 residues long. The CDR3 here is CASSRGQGMYNEQFF. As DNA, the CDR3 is TGTGCCAGCAGTCGTGGACAGGGGATGTACAATGAGCAGTTCTTC.

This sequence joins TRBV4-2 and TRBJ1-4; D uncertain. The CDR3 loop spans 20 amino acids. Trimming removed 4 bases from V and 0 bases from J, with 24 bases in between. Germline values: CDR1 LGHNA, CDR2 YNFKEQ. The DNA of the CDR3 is TGTGCCAGCAGCCTCCAGTGGGGAGCGACAAGCACTTCAACTAATGAAAAACTGTTTTTT. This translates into CASSLQWGATSTSTNEKLFF.

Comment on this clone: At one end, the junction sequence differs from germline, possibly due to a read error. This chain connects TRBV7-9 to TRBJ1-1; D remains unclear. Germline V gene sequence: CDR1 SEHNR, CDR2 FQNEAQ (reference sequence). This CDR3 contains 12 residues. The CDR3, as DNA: TGTTCCAGCAGCCGAACGAGCACTGAAGCTTTCTTT. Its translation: CSSSRTSTEAFF.

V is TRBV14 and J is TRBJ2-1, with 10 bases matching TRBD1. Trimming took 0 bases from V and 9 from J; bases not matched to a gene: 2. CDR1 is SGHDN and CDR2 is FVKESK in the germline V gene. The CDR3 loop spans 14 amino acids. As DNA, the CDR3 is TGTGCCAGCAGCCAAGAAGGGACAGGGGCTGAGCAGTTCTTC. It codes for CASSQEGTGAEQFF.

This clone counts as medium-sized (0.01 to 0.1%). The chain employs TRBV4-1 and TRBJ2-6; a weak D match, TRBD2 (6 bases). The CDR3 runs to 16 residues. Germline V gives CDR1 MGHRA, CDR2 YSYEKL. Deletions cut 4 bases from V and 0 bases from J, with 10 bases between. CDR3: CASSPSEGSGANVLTF. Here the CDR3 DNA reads TGCGCCAGCAGCCCCTCGGAGGGCTCTGGGGCCAACGTCCTGACTTTC.

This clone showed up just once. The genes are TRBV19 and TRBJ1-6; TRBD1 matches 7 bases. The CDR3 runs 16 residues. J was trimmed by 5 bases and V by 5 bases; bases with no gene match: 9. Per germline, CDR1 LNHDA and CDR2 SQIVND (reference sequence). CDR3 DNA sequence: TGTGCCAGTAGTGCCTCCAACAGGGGAGATAATTCACCCCTCCACTTT. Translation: CASSASNRGDNSPLHF.

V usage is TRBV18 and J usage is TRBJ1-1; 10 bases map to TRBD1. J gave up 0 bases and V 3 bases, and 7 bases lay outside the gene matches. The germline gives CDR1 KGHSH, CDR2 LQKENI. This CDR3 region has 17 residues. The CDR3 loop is CASSPGDRGRMNTEAFF. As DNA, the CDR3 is TGTGCCAGCTCACCCGGGGACAGGGGAAGGATGAACACTGAAGCTTTCTTT.

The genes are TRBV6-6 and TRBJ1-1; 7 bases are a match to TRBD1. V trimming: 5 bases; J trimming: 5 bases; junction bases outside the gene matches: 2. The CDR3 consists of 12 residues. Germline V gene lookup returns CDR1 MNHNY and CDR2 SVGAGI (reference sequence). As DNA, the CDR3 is TGTGCCAGCAGTCAGGACAGGACTGAAGCTTTCTTT. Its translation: CASSQDRTEAFF.